The 31 T cell receptor beta chains below come from one sample, sequenced in a study of T cells in tumors after PD-1 blockade. Libraries were prepared by immunoSEQ multiplex PCR; TCRdb keeps only in-frame clonotypes and omits some of them. The sample gives about 33,000 clones, more than 70% of which show up once; around 40% is in the top ten. The sequenced sample was PBMCs, obtained before anti-PD-1 treatment. Receptor source: a human donor with basal cell carcinoma.

The V gene is TRBV30, the J gene TRBJ1-3; 7 nucleotides line up with TRBD1. Losses at the gene ends were 4 bases for V and 2 bases for J; bases not matched to a gene: 2. The CDR3 runs to 13 residues. CDR1 and CDR2 from the germline V gene are GTSNPN and SVGIG (reference sequence). In nucleotides, the CDR3 is TGTGCCTGGAAGGGACAGCCTGGAAACACCATATATTTT. It codes for CAWKGQPGNTIYF.

The genes are TRBV29-1 and TRBJ1-3; no clear D. Trimming took off 4 bases at V and 0 bases at J, with 10 bases between the two ends. The CDR3 is made up of 14 amino acids. The germline gives CDR1 SQVTM, CDR2 ANQGSEA. The CDR3 here is CSVGFGSSGNTIYF. In DNA form, the CDR3 reads TGCAGCGTTGGGTTCGGGAGCTCTGGAAACACCATATATTTT.

The J gene is TRBJ2-2, the V gene TRBV7-2; no clear D gene. The V gene lost 1 base and the J gene lost 7 bases, with 7 bases spanning the gap. CDR1 SGHTA and CDR2 FQGNSA come from the germline V gene. The CDR3 is 13 amino acids. In DNA, the CDR3 is TGTGCCAGCAGCTTAGGGTTGGTCGGGGAGCTGTTTTTT. Its translation is CASSLGLVGELFF.

The chain links TRBV6-5 to TRBJ2-2; perhaps TRBD2 as D (7 bases). This CDR3 region has 14 residues. V dropped 8 bases and J dropped 5 bases, with 15 bases sitting between them. The germline V gene has CDR1 MNHEY and CDR2 SVGAGI. CDR3 in amino acids: CASRGGGSTGELFF. Written as DNA, the CDR3 is TGTGCCAGCCGCGGGGGCGGTAGTACCGGGGAGCTGTTTTTT.

As concerns this clone: The junction shows a germline mismatch at one end, possibly a read error. The chain has TRBV5-1 and TRBJ1-2; D possibly corresponds to TRBD1 (6 bases). Germline loops: CDR1 SGHRS, CDR2 YFSETQ. This CDR3 spans 15 amino acids. The CDR3 bases are TGCGCCAGCAGCGTTTCCCAGGGGAGCCGCTATGGCTACATCTTC. Translated: CASSVSQGSRYGYIF.

V gene TRBV7-2 combines with J gene TRBJ1-5; the match to TRBD1 covers 9 bases. After removal of 4 bases from V and 4 bases from J, the junction contained 5 bases not matched to a gene. The CDR3 has 15 residues. The germline gives CDR1 SGHTA, CDR2 FQGNSA. The CDR3 loop reads CASSWGQGRNQPQHF. DNA for the CDR3: TGTGCCAGCAGCTGGGGACAGGGCCGTAATCAGCCCCAGCATTTT.

The gene calls are TRBV6-5 and TRBJ2-7; D is undetermined. CDR1 MNHEY and CDR2 SVGAGI come from the germline V gene. Trimming cost V 4 bases and J 3 bases, with 16 bases left between them. This CDR3 region has 15 residues. CDR3 loop: CASSLSGVFYYEQYF. In nucleotides, the CDR3 is TGTGCCAGCAGTTTATCAGGAGTTTTCTACTACGAGCAGTACTTC.

This clone was observed a single time. V and J are TRBV5-1 and TRBJ2-1; D possibly corresponds to TRBD2 (6 bases). Looked up from germline, CDR1 is SGHRS and CDR2 is YFSETQ. Trimming took 0 bases from V and 0 from J, leaving 7 bases between them. The CDR3 sequence is 15 residues long. CDR3 region: CASSLGDFSYNEQFF. The CDR3 DNA reads as TGCGCCAGCAGCTTGGGGGACTTCTCCTACAATGAGCAGTTCTTC.

The chain uses TRBV20-1 and TRBJ2-3; 9 bases align to TRBD2. With V trimmed by 3 bases and J by 5 bases, 9 bases remained unmatched. CDR1 is DFQATT and CDR2 is SNEGSKA in the germline V gene (reference sequence). The CDR3 runs 15 residues. The CDR3 region is CSASQGGGAKDTQYF. The CDR3 DNA reads TGCAGTGCTAGTCAGGGCGGGGGGGCCAAAGATACGCAGTATTTT.

This clone is medium-sized. This chain uses TRBV19 with TRBJ2-2; weak D call: TRBD1 (6 bases). This CDR3 contains 15 residues. Trimming removed 5 bases at V and 5 bases at J, with 15 bases between. CDR1 is LNHDA, CDR2 SQIVND, per germline (reference sequence). The CDR3 nucleotides read TGTGCCAGTAGTCCCGGGACAATAGAGACCGGGGAGCTGTTTTTT. Translated: CASSPGTIETGELFF.

This clone was observed once. The chain employs TRBV2 and TRBJ1-5, with D tentatively TRBD1 (6 bases). Trimming removed 5 bases at V and 2 bases at J, with 10 bases between. Looked up from germline, CDR1 is SNHLY and CDR2 is FYNNEI. This CDR3 has 14 residues. The CDR3 coding sequence is TGTGCCAGCAGTAGACGACAGGGCAATCAGCCCCAGCATTTT. Translation gives CASSRRQGNQPQHF.

The V gene is TRBV3-1 (or the pseudogene TRBV3-2), the J gene TRBJ2-6; perhaps TRBD1 as D (6 bases). Germline CDR1 and CDR2: LGHDT and YNNKEL (reference sequence). The CDR3 has 13 residues. With 4 bases removed from V and 11 bases from J, the gap between germline ends came to 12 bases. The CDR3 DNA reads TGTGCCAGCAGCCTACAGGGTTTTGACGTCCTGACTTTC. Protein product: CASSLQGFDVLTF.

The chain is built from TRBV7-8 and TRBJ1-2; D perhaps matches TRBD1 (5 bases). Germline V CDR1 and CDR2: SGHVS, FQNEAQ. Trimming removed 0 bases from V and 6 bases from J, with 11 bases in between. The CDR3 runs 14 residues. The CDR3 nucleotides read TGTGCCAGCAGCTTAGCCCAGGGAGCGGATGGCTACACCTTC. It specifies CASSLAQGADGYTF.

J is TRBJ2-1 and V is TRBV6-5; TRBD1 or TRBD2 may be the D gene (5 bases each). The CDR3 length is 14 residues. Germline lookup yields CDR1 MNHEY and CDR2 SVGAGI. The V end lost 6 bases, the J end lost 2 bases, and 11 bases lay between the germline ends. CDR3 residues: CASSTGTTYNEQFF. CDR3 in DNA: TGTGCCAGCAGCACCGGGACCACCTACAATGAGCAGTTCTTC.

The chain links TRBV28 to TRBJ1-5, with D unresolved. This CDR3 has 12 residues. Trimming pared 3 bases from V and 7 bases from J, leaving 7 bases between. Germline lookup yields CDR1 MDHEN and CDR2 SYDVKM. CDR3 residues: CASSFRRQPQHF. Here the CDR3 DNA reads TGTGCCAGCAGTTTTCGAAGGCAGCCCCAGCATTTT.

The rearrangement joins TRBV7-2 to TRBJ2-2, with a possible D match to TRBD2 (6 bases). Trimming left V 1 base short and J 9 bases short, with 18 bases between. The CDR3 sequence is 16 residues long. Germline CDR1 and CDR2: SGHTA and FQGNSA. CDR3 amino acids: CASSLEGLLRSRELFF. For the CDR3, the DNA is TGTGCCAGCAGCTTAGAGGGACTCCTCCGCTCTAGGGAGCTGTTTTTT. Full variable domain (rest looked up from reference TRBV7-2 and TRBJ2-2): GAGVSQSPSNKVTEKGKDVELRCDPISGHTALYWYRQSLGQGLEFLIYFQGNSAPDKSGLPSDRFSAERTGGSVSTLTIQRTQQEDSAVYLCASSLEGLLRSRELFFGEGSRLTVL.

The chain employs TRBV25-1 and TRBJ1-1; D call uncertain. V was cut by 6 bases and J by 3 bases, with 14 bases left in between. Germline CDR1 reads MGHDK; CDR2 reads SYGVNS. CDR3 length: 14 residues. The CDR3 bases are TGTGCCAGCAGCCTCCCGGGCCCTGACACTGAAGCTTTCTTT. Protein sequence: CASSLPGPDTEAFF.

The V and J genes are TRBV7-6 and TRBJ2-6; 9 bases line up with TRBD1. The CDR3 spans 15 residues. Trimming at V came to 6 bases and at J to 1 base, leaving 1 base not matched to a gene. Germline V gene sequence: CDR1 SGHVS, CDR2 FNYEAQ. CDR3 nucleotides: TGTGCCAGCAGAGGACAGGGGTCTGGGGCCAACGTCCTGACTTTC. Residues: CASRGQGSGANVLTF.

The J gene is TRBJ2-5, the V gene TRBV7-2; TRBD2 is a possible D gene (6 bases). The CDR3 consists of 15 residues. Between the trimmed V and J ends, which lost 3 bases and 5 bases, there was a span of 16 bases. CDR1 and CDR2 from the germline V gene are SGHTA and FQGNSA. CDR3 protein: CASSLLGGGLETQYF. For the CDR3, the DNA is TGTGCCAGCAGCTTGCTAGGTGGGGGGTTGGAGACCCAGTACTTC.

The rearrangement links TRBV6-7 to TRBJ1-5, with 7 positions matching TRBD1. TRBV6-7 is annotated as an ORF whose role is uncertain. The CDR3 is 13 amino acids. V lost 11 bases and J lost 2; bases outside the gene matches: 6. The CDR3 nucleotides read TGTGCCTCCCGGGGACAGCGCAATCAGCCCCAGCATTTT. It translates to CASRGQRNQPQHF.

The DNA of the CDR3 is TGTGCCAGCTCAACCTACAGGGGCCAGCAGTACTTC. This gives the protein CASSTYRGQQYF. This chain uses TRBV18 with TRBJ2-7, with TRBD1 matching over 7 bases. The germline V gene has CDR1 KGHSH and CDR2 LQKENI. The ends lost 5 bases at V and 8 bases at J; junction bases unmatched: 6. This CDR3 has 12 residues.

The rearrangement joins TRBV28 to TRBJ1-3; D unclear. V lost 3 bases, J lost 3 bases, and 9 bases lay in between. The CDR3 extends over 14 amino acids. From germline, CDR1 is MDHEN and CDR2 SYDVKM. The CDR3 sequence is CASSFPMVGNTIYF. In DNA, the CDR3 is TGTGCCAGCAGTTTCCCTATGGTTGGAAACACCATATATTTT.

This clone was recorded a few times. The rearrangement links TRBV19 to TRBJ1-5; D is ambiguous. V was shortened by 0 bases and J by 9 bases, with 15 bases between the two germline ends. This CDR3 has 15 amino acids. Germline values: CDR1 LNHDA, CDR2 SQIVND (reference sequence). As DNA, the CDR3 is TGTGCCAGTAGTATAGATCTAGGCGGCCTGAGGCCCCAGCATTTT. Translating it yields CASSIDLGGLRPQHF.

The V gene is TRBV4-2, the J gene TRBJ1-4; a possible D gene is TRBD1 (5 bases). Germline CDR1 LGHNA, CDR2 YNFKEQ. Trimming cost V 3 bases and J 4 bases, with 6 bases left between them. This CDR3 comprises 13 residues. This CDR3 reads CASSQTVNEKLFF. For the CDR3, the DNA is TGTGCCAGCAGCCAGACAGTTAATGAAAAACTGTTTTTT.

The chain is built from TRBV25-1 and TRBJ1-2; D is uncertain. V lost 0 bases and J 2 bases, leaving 7 bases between the germline ends. This CDR3 has 14 amino acids. CDR1 is MGHDK, CDR2 SYGVNS, per germline. CDR3 DNA: TGTGCCAGCAGTGAATATAGGCGGAACTATGGCTACACCTTC. Translation: CASSEYRRNYGYTF.

This clone was observed once. The chain couples TRBV6-5 to TRBJ1-1; the match to TRBD1 covers 7 bases. The V segment lost 8 bases and the J segment 4 bases; nucleotides outside the gene matches: 7. Germline V gene data show CDR1 as MNHEY and CDR2 as SVGAGI. The CDR3 has 13 residues. This CDR3 is CASLPGGITEAFF. CDR3 DNA sequence: TGTGCCAGCCTCCCAGGGGGGATCACTGAAGCTTTCTTT.

The V gene is TRBV24-1, the J gene TRBJ2-3; possible D gene TRBD2, 6 bases. Per germline, CDR1 KGHDR and CDR2 SFDVKD. This CDR3 is 15 amino acids long. With 7 bases removed from V and 4 bases from J, the gap between germline ends came to 17 bases. The CDR3 DNA follows: TGTGCCACCAGCCAACCGGAGGGGCCCGCAGATACGCAGTATTTT. This encodes CATSQPEGPADTQYF.

This clone occurred once. The DNA of the CDR3 is TGTGCCAGTAGTATTCAAATGAAGAACACTGAAGCTTTCTTT. It codes for CASSIQMKNTEAFF. The J gene is TRBJ1-1, the V gene TRBV19, with no clear D. The V end lost 3 bases, the J end lost 1 base, and 9 bases lay between the germline ends. This CDR3 has 14 residues. Germline V gene data show CDR1 as LNHDA and CDR2 as SQIVND (reference sequence).

This chain joins TRBV4-1 and TRBJ2-4, with no clear D. Germline loops: CDR1 MGHRA, CDR2 YSYEKL. The V end was cut by 1 base, the J end by 2 bases, with 12 bases between. CDR3 size: 16 residues. The CDR3 protein is CASSQVPARTKNIQYF. CDR3 nucleotide sequence: TGCGCCAGCAGCCAAGTCCCGGCTAGAACCAAAAACATTCAGTACTTC.

This clone was counted a few times. The gene calls are TRBV4-1 and TRBJ1-4; no clear D gene. Germline CDR1 and CDR2: MGHRA and YSYEKL. CDR3 length: 18 amino acids. Trimming shortened V by 4 bases and J by 11 bases, and 29 bases separated the two germline ends. DNA for the CDR3: TGCGCCAGCAGCCCGGAAGGCTTCCCTAACGGCTTTAAAGAGAAACTGTTTTTT. Translated: CASSPEGFPNGFKEKLFF.

The chain uses TRBV12-1 and TRBJ1-2; the table's D call TRBD1 went unverified against the DNA. TRBV12-1 is marked as a pseudogene. This CDR3 is 16 amino acids long. The CDR3 DNA is TGTGCCAGCAGCTCCTCTCTCTGGACAGCCTCCTATGGCTACACCTTC. Amino acids: CASSSSLWTASYGYTF.